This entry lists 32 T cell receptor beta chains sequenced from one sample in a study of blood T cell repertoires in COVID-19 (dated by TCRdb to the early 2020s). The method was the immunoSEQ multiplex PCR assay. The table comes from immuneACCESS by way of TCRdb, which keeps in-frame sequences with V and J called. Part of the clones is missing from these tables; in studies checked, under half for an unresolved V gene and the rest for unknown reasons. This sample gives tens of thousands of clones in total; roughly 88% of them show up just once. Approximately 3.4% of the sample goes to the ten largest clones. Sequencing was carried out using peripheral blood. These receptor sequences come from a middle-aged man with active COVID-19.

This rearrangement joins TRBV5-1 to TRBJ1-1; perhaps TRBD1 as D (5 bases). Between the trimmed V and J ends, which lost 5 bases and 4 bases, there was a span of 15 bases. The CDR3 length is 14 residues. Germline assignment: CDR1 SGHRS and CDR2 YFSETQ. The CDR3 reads CASSTGGTTTEAFF. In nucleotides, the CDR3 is TGCGCCAGCAGTACCGGGGGGACCACCACTGAAGCTTTCTTT.

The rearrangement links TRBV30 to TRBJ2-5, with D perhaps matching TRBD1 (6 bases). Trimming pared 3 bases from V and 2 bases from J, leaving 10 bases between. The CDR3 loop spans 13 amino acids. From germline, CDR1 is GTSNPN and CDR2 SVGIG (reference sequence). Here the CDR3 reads CAWSGTGQETQYF. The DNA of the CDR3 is TGTGCCTGGAGCGGAACAGGGCAAGAGACCCAGTACTTC.

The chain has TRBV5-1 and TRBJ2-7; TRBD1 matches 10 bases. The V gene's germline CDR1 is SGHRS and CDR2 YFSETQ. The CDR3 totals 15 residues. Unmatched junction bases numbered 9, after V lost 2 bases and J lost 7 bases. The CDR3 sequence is CASSFLGDRGGEQYF. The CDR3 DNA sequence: TGCGCCAGCAGCTTCCTCGGGGACAGGGGAGGTGAGCAGTACTTC.

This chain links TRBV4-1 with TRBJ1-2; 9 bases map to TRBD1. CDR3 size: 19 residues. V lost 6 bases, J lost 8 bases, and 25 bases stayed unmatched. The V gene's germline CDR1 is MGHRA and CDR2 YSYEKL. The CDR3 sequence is CASSPYPPGQGIASGGYTF. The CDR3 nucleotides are TGCGCCAGCAGTCCCTACCCCCCGGGACAGGGTATCGCAAGCGGCGGCTACACCTTC.

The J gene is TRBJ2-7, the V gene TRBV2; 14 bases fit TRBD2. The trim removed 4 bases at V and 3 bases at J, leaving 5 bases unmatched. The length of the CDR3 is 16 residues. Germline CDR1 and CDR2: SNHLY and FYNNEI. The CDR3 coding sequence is TGTGCCAGCAGTGCAGGACTAGCGGGGGGCGTCTACGAGCAGTACTTC. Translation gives CASSAGLAGGVYEQYF.

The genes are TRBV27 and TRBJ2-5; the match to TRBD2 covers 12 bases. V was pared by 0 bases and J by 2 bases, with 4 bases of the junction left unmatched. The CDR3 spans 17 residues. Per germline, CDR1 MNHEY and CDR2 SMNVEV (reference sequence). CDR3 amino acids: CASSLSGLAGYQETQYF. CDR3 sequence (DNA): TGTGCCAGCAGTTTATCCGGACTAGCGGGATATCAAGAGACCCAGTACTTC.

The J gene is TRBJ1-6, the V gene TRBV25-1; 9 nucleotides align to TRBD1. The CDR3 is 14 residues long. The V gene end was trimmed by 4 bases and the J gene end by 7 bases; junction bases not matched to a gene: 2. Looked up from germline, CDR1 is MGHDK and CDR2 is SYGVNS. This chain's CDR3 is CASSVGQGNSPLHF. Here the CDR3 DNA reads TGTGCCAGCAGTGTAGGACAGGGGAATTCACCCCTCCACTTT.

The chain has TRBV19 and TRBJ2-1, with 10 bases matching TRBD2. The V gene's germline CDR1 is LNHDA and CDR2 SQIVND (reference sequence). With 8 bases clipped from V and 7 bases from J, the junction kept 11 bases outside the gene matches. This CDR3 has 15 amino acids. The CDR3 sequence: CASRLQRGGRNEQFF. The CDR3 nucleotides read TGTGCCAGTCGCCTACAGCGGGGGGGCCGAAATGAGCAGTTCTTC.

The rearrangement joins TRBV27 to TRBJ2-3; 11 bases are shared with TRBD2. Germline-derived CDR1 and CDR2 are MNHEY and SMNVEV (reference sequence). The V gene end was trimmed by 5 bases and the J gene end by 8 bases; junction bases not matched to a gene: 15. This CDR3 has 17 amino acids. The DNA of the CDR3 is TGTGCCAGCAGTCCGAAAATACTAGCGGGGGCTCTTAGTACGCAGTATTTT. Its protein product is CASSPKILAGALSTQYF.

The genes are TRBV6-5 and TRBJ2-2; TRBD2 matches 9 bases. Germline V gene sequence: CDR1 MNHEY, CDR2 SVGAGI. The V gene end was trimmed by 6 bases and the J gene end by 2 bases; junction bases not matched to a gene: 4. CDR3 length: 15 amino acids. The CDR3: CASRKGLANTGELFF. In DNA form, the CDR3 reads TGTGCCAGCAGAAAGGGACTAGCTAACACCGGGGAGCTGTTTTTT.

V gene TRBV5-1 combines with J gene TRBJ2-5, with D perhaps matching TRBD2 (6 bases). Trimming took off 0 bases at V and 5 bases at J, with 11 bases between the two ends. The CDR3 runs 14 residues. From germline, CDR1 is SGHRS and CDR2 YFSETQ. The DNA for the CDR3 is TGCGCCAGCAGCTTGGGGGGAGGTGGTGAGACCCAGTACTTC. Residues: CASSLGGGGETQYF.

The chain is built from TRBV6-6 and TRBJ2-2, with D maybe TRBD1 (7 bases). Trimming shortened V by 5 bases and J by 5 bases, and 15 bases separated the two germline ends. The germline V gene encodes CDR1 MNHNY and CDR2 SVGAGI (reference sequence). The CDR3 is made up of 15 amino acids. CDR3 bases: TGTGCCAGCAGTCGCCGGCAGGGGGGTACCGGGGAGCTGTTTTTT. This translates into CASSRRQGGTGELFF.

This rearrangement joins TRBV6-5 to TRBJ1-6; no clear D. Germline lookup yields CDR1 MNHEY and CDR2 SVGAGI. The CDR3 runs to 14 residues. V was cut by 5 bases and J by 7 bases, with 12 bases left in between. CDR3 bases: TGTGCCAGCAGTATCCGGGTTGAGAATTCACCCCTCCACTTT. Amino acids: CASSIRVENSPLHF.

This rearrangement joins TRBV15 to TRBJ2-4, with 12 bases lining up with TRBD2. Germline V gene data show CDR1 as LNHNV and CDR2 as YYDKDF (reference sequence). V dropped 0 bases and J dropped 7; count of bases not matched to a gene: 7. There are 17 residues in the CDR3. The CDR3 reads CATSRDELAGGGNIQYF. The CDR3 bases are TGTGCCACCAGCAGAGACGAACTAGCGGGGGGAGGGAACATTCAGTACTTC.

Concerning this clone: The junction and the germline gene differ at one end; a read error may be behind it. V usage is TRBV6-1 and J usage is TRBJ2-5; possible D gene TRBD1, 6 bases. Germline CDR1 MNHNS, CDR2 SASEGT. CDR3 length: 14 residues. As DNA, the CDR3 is TGTGCCAGCAGGGAAGTACAGGGCTGGGAGACCCAGTACTTC. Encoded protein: CASREVQGWETQYF.

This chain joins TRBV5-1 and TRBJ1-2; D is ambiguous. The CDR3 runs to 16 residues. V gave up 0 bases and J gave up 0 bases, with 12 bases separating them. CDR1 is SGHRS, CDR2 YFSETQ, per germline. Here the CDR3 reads CASSLGGETPNYGYTF. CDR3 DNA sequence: TGCGCCAGCAGCTTGGGAGGCGAGACGCCTAACTATGGCTACACCTTC.

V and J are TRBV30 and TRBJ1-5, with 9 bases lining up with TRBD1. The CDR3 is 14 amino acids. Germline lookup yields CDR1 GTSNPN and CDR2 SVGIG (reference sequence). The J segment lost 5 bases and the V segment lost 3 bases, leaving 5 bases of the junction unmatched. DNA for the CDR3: TGTGCCTGGAGCCCTCGGGACAGGGATCAGCCCCAGCATTTT. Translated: CAWSPRDRDQPQHF.

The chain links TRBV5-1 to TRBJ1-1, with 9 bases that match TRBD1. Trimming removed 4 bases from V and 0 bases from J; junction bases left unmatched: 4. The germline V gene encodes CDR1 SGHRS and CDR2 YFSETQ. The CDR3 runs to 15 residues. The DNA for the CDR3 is TGCGCCAGCAGCCCGGGGACAGGGATGAACACTGAAGCTTTCTTT. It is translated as CASSPGTGMNTEAFF.

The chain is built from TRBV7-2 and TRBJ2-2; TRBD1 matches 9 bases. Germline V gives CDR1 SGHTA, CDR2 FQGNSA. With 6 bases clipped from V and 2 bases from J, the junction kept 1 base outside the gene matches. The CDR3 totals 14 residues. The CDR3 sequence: CASRDRGNTGELFF. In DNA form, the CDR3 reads TGTGCCAGCAGGGACAGGGGCAACACCGGGGAGCTGTTTTTT.

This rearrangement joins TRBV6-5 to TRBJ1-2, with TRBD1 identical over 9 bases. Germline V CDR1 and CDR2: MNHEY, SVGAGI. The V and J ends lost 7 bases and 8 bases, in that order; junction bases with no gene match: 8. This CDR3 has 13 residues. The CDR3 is CASTPDRGGGYTF. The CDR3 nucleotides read TGTGCCAGCACCCCGGACAGGGGAGGGGGCTACACCTTC.

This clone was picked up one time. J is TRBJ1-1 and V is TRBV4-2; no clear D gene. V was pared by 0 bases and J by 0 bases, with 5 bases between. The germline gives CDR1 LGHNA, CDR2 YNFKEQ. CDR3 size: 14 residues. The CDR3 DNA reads TGTGCCAGCAGCCAAGATTCGGTGAACACTGAAGCTTTCTTT. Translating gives CASSQDSVNTEAFF.

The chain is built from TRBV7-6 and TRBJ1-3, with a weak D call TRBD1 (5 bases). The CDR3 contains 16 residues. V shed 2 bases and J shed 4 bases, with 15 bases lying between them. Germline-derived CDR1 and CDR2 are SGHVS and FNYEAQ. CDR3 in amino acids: CASSLTLTGDGNTIYF. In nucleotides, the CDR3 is TGTGCCAGCAGCTTAACCTTAACGGGGGACGGAAACACCATATATTTT.

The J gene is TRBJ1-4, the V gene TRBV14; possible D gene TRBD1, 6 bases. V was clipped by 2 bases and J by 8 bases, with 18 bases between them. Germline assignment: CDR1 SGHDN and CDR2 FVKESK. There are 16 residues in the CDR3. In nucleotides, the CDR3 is TGTGCCAGCAGCCAAAGATACCCCAGGGGCGAAGAAAAACTGTTTTTT. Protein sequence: CASSQRYPRGEEKLFF.

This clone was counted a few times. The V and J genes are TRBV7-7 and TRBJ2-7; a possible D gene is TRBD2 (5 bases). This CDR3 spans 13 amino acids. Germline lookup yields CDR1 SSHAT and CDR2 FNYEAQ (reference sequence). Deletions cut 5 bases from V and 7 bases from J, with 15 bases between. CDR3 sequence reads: CASSNLGRGEQYF. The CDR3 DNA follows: TGTGCCAGCAGCAACTTGGGCAGAGGGGAGCAGTACTTC.

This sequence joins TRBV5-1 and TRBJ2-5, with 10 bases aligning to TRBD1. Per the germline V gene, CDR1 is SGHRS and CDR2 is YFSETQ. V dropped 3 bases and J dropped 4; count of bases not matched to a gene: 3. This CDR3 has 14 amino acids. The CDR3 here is CASSWDRGGETQYF. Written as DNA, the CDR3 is TGCGCCAGCAGCTGGGACAGGGGCGGAGAGACCCAGTACTTC.

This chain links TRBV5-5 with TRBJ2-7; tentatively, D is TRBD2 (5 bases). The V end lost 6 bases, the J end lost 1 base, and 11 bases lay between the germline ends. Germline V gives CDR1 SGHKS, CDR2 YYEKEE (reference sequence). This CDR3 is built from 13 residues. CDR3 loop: CASNEGGSYEQYF. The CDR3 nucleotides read TGTGCCAGCAACGAGGGTGGTTCCTACGAGCAGTACTTC.

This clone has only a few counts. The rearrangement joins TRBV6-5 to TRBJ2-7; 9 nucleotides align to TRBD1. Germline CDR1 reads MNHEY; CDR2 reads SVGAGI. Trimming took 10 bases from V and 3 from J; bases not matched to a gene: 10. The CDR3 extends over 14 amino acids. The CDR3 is CATVLRTGDYEQYF. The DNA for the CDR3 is TGTGCCACCGTCCTCCGGACAGGGGACTACGAGCAGTACTTC.

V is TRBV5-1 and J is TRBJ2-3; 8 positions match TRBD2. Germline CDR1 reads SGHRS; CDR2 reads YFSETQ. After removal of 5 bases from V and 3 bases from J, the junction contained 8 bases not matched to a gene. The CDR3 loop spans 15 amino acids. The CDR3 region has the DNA TGCGCCAGCAGGGCGGCGGGGGGCGGGACAGATACGCAGTATTTT. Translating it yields CASRAAGGGTDTQYF.

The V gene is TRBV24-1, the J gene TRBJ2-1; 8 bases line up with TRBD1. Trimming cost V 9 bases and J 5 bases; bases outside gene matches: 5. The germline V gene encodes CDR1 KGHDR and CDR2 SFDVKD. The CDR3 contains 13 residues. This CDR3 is CATRDRLNNEQFF. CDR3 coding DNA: TGTGCCACCCGGGACAGGCTAAACAATGAGCAGTTCTTC.

CDR3: CASSLEWGGHNEQFF. In nucleotides, the CDR3 is TGCGCCAGCAGCTTGGAGTGGGGGGGACACAATGAGCAGTTCTTC. The gene calls are TRBV5-1 and TRBJ2-1; 7 bases fit TRBD2. V shed 0 bases, J shed 5 bases, and the junction held 5 bases outside the gene matches. CDR1 and CDR2 from the germline V gene are SGHRS and YFSETQ. CDR3 length: 15 residues.

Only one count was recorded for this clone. The CDR3 bases are TGCGCCAGCAGCCACCCTGCGTTCCCGGTGAATGAGCAGTTCTTC. Amino acids: CASSHPAFPVNEQFF. This sequence joins TRBV4-1 and TRBJ2-1, with D unresolved. Germline V gives CDR1 MGHRA, CDR2 YSYEKL. Trimming left V 3 bases short and J 7 bases short, with 16 bases between. The CDR3 has 15 residues.

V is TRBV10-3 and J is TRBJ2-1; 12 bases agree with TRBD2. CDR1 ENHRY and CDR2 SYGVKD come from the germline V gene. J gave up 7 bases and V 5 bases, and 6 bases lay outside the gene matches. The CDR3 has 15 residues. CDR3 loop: CAISTTSGGLNEQFF. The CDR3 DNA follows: TGTGCCATCAGTACGACTAGCGGGGGCTTAAATGAGCAGTTCTTC.